Below, 5 T cell receptor beta chains from the same sample are listed, as sequenced in a study of T cells in Graves' hyperthyroidism and ophthalmopathy. Template material for amplifying TCR beta CDR3 regions consisted of RNA transcripts. A set of HTBI primers served as the primers for a first-round RT-PCR of the TCR CDR3. Each CDR3 protein is one row after TCRdb ran MiXCR on the multiplex PCR reads. The sample carries under 350,000 distinct CDR3 sequences, about 18% recorded once. The sequenced sample was blood. These receptors originate from a woman in her sixties with Graves' ophthalmopathy.

At least ten counts were recorded for this clonotype. V usage is TRBV28 and J usage is TRBJ2-7, with 12 bases lining up with TRBD1. From germline, CDR1 is MDHEN and CDR2 SYDVKM. The V and J ends lost 2 bases and 6 bases, in that order; junction bases with no gene match: 11. The CDR3 spans 17 residues. CDR3 coding DNA: TGTGCCAGCAGTTTAGCTCTACCGGGACAGGGGGCGAGCGAGCAGTACTTC. Translated: CASSLALPGQGASEQYF.

This clonotype was seen ten or more times. The gene calls are TRBV12-3 or TRBV12-4 and TRBJ2-1; D might be TRBD1 (5 bases). The CDR3 is made up of 14 amino acids. The germline V and J ends were trimmed by 5 bases and 10 bases, with 18 bases remaining between them. The CDR3 region is CASSMRTRSREQFF. DNA for the CDR3: TGTGCCAGCAGTATGCGGACAAGGAGCAGAGAGCAGTTCTTC.

The rearrangement uses TRBV4-3 and TRBJ1-4; D remains unclear. Germline V gene sequence: CDR1 LGHNA, CDR2 YSLEER. The CDR3 totals 14 residues. Deletions cut 0 bases from V and 5 bases from J, with 7 bases between. The CDR3 DNA is TGCGCCAGCAGCCAAGATATTGGGAATGAAAAACTGTTTTTT. As protein: CASSQDIGNEKLFF.

In its sample, this clonotype was seen a few times. This chain joins TRBV29-1 and TRBJ1-2; TRBD1 matches at 10 bases. Germline trimming cut 3 bases from V and 2 bases from J; bases unmatched to any gene: 3. This CDR3 spans 14 amino acids. The germline V gene has CDR1 SQVTM and CDR2 ANQGSEA. The CDR3 region is CSVDRGQGNYGYTF. In nucleotides, the CDR3 is TGCAGCGTTGATAGGGGACAGGGGAACTATGGCTACACCTTC. Drawing the rest from reference TRBV29-1 and TRBJ1-2, the complete variable domain is SAVISQKPSRDICQRGTSLTIQCQVDSQVTMMFWYRQQPGQSLTLIATANQGSEATYESGFVIDKFPISRPNLTFSTLTVSNMSPEDSSIYLCSVDRGQGNYGYTFGSGTRLTVV.

This clonotype has at least ten counts. The chain carries TRBV7-2 and TRBJ2-2, with D perhaps assigned TRBD1 or TRBD2 (7 bases each). The CDR3 contains 14 residues. V gave up 6 bases and J gave up 7 bases, with 15 bases separating them. In germline, CDR1 is SGHTA, CDR2 FQGNSA. The CDR3 sequence: CASRQQGGNGELFF. CDR3 DNA sequence: TGTGCCAGCAGGCAGCAGGGGGGGAACGGGGAGCTGTTTTTT.